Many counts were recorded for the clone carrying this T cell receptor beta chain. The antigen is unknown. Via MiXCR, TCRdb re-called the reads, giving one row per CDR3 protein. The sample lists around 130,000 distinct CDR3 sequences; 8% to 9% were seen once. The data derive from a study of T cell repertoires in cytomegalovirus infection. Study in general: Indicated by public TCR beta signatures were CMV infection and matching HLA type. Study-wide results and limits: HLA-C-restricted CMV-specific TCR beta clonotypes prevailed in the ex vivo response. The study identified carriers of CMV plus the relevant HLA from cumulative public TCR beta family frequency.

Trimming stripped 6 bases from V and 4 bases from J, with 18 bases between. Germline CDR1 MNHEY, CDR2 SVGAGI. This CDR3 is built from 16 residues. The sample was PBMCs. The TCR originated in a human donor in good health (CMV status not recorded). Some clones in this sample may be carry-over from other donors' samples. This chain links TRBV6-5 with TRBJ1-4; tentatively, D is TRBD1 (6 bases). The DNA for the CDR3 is TGTGCCAGCAGCCTTACTGGACAGACCATTAATGAAAAACTGTTTTTT. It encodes CASSLTGQTINEKLFF.